This T cell receptor (beta chain) was obtained from a study of cytomegalovirus exposure and HLA in healthy donors. Study-wide findings and caveats: Fewer N-insertions than the roughly 600-donor mean were reportedly shown by an Asian-associated ancestry cluster in a later analysis. In vitro, three CMV-associated chains proved specific for CMV antigens.

V shed 2 bases and J 3 bases; nucleotides not matched to a gene: 6. Looked up from germline, CDR1 is MDHEN and CDR2 is SYDVKM. This CDR3 region has 15 residues. To note about this clone: The target antigen is unknown.

Both 60 Vbeta primers and 13 Jbeta primers went into the PCR. In the study's own analysis: The authors later counted roughly 76 million unique TCR beta chains, 9 million to 14 million of them shared. Here immunoSEQ multiplex PCR was the method, and the copy in TCRdb shows in-frame clones only, minus some. Clone size and V and J calls were adopted from that table, with D and trimming inferred from the DNA. The data contain approximately 100,000 clones, about 77% of them singletons. Input material: PBMCs. The sequence derives from a woman aged 18-35 years in good health and CMV-seropositive. The chain joins TRBV28 to TRBJ1-1; 7 positions agree with TRBD1. The CDR3 DNA is TGTGCCAGCAGTTTAGACGGGACAGTATACACTGAAGCTTTCTTT. It specifies CASSLDGTVYTEAFF.